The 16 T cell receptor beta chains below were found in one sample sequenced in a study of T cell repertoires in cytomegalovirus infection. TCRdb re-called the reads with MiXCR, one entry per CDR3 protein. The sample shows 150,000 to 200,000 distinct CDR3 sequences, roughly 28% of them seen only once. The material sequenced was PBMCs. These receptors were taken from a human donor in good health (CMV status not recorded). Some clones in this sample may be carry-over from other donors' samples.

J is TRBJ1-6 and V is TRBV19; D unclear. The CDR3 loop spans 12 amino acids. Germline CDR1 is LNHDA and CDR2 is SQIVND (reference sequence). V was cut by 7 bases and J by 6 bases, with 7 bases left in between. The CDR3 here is CASKAANSPLHF. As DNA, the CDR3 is TGTGCCAGTAAAGCAGCTAATTCACCCCTCCACTTT. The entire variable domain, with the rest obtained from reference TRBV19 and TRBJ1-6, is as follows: DGGITQSPKYLFRKEGQNVTLSCEQNLNHDAMYWYRQDPGQGLRLIYYSQIVNDFQKGDIAEGYSVSREKKESFPLTVTSAQKNPTAFYLCASKAANSPLHFGNGTRLTVT.

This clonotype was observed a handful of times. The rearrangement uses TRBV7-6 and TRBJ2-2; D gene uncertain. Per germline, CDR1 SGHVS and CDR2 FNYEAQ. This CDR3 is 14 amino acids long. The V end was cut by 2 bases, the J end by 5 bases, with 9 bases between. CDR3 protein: CASSLFGGTGELFF. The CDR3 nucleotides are TGTGCCAGCAGCTTATTCGGCGGAACCGGGGAGCTGTTTTTT.

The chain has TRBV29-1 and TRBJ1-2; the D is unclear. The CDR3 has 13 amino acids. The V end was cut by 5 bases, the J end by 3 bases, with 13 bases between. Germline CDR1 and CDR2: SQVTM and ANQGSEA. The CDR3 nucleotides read TGCAGCGTTCGGGCCAGCGAAGACTATGGCTACACCTTC. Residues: CSVRASEDYGYTF.

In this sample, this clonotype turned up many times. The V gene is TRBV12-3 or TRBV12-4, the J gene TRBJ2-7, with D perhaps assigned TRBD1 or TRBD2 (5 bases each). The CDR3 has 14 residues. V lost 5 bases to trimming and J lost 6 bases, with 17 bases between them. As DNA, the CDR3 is TGTGCCAGCAGTGCCCGGGACGGAGTCTTCGAGCAGTACTTC. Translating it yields CASSARDGVFEQYF.

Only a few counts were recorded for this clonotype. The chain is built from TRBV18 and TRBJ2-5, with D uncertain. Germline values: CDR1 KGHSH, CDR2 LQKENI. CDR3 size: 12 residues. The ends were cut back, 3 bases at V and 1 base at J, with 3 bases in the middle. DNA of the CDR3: TGTGCCAGCTCACCGCCCCAAGAGACCCAGTACTTC. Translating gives CASSPPQETQYF.

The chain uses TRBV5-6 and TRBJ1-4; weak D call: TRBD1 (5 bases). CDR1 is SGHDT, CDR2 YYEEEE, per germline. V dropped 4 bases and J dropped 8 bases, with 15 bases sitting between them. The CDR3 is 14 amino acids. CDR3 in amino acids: CASSPDSSREKLFF. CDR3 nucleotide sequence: TGTGCCAGCAGCCCCGACAGTTCGCGAGAAAAACTGTTTTTT.

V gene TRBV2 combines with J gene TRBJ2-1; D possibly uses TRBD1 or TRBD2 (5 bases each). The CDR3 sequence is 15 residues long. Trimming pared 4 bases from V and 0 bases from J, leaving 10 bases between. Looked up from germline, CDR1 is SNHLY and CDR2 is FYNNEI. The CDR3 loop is CASSGDVVSYNEQFF. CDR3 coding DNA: TGTGCCAGCAGTGGGGACGTGGTCTCCTACAATGAGCAGTTCTTC.

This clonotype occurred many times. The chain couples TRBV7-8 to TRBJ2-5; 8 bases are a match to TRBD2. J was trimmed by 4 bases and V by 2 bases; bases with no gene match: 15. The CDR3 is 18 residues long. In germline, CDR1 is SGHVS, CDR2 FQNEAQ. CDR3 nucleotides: TGTGCCAGCAGCTTAAATCCAGCGGGGGCGACGTTTATAGAGACCCAGTACTTC. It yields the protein CASSLNPAGATFIETQYF.

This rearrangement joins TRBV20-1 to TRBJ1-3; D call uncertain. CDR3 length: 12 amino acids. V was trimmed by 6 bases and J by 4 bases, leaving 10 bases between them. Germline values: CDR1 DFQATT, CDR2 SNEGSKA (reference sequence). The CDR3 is CSAEDGGNTIYF. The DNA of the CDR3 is TGCAGTGCAGAAGACGGAGGAAACACCATATATTTT.

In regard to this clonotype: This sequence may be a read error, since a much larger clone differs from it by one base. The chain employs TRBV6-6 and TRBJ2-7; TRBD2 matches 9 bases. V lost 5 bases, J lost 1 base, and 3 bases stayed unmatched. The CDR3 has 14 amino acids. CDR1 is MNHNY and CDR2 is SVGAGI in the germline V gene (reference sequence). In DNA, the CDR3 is TGTGCCAGCAGTCAGACTAGCGGATCCTACGAGCAGTACTTC. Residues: CASSQTSGSYEQYF.

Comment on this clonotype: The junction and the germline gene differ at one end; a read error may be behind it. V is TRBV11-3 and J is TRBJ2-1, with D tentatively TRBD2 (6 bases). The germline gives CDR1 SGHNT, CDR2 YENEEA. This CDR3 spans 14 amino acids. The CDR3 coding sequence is TGTGCCAGCAGCTTCTCGCGGGGTAGCAATGAGCTGTTCTTC. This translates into CASSFSRGSNELFF.

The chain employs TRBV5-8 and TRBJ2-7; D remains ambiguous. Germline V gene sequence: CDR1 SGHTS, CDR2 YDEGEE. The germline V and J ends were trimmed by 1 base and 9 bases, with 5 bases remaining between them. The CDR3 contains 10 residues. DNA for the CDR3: TGTGCCAGCAGCTTGTTGGCGCAGTACTTC. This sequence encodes CASSLLAQYF.

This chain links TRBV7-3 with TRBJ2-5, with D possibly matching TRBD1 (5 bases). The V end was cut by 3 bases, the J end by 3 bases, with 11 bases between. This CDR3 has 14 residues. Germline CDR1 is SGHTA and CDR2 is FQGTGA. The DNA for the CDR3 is TGTGCCAGCAGCTTTCGGGCAGGGAAAGAGACCCAGTACTTC. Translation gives CASSFRAGKETQYF.

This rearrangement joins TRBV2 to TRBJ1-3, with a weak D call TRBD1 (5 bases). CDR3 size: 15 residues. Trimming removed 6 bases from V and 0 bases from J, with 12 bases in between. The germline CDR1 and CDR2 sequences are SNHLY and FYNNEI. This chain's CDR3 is CASRAGGISGNTIYF. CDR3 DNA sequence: TGTGCCAGCAGGGCGGGGGGGATCTCTGGAAACACCATATATTTT.

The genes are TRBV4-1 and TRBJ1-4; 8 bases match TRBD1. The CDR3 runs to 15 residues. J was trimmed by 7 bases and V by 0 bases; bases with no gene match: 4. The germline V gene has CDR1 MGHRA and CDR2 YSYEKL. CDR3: CASSQDNRGSEKLFF. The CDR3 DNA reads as TGCGCCAGCAGCCAAGATAACAGGGGGAGTGAAAAACTGTTTTTT.

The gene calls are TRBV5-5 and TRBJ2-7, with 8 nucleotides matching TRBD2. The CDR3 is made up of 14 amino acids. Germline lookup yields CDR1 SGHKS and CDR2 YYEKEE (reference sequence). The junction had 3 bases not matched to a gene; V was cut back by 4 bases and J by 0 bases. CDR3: CASSQRGSSYEQYF. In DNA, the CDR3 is TGTGCCAGCAGCCAGCGGGGGAGCTCCTACGAGCAGTACTTC.